A selection of T cell receptor beta chains follows, all from one sample in a study of patients and donors after allogeneic stem cell transplantation. TCRdb re-called the RT-PCR reads with MiXCR, one entry per CDR3 protein. The sample records hundreds of thousands of distinct CDR3 sequences, approximately 16% being singletons. Sequencing used blood, either unsorted or a sorted T cell fraction (not recorded which). These receptors all come from a human donor who was either an allogeneic HSCT recipient or a stem cell or donor lymphocyte infusion donor (not recorded which). It is not recorded whose cells these are; they may come from a transplant donor. Each CDR3 is given with its conserved first and last residue. A D gene is named only where the DNA matches it firmly. Expanded clones get a size class; other rows say once, few or many, or leave the size out.

CDR3	DNA	size	V	J	D
CASSVVGLDSDLADTQYF	TGTGCCAGCAGCGTAGTTGGCCTAGACTCTGATCTAGCAGATACGCAGTATTTT	few	TRBV9	TRBJ2-3	NA
CASSLGFSGNTIYF	TGTGCCAGCAGCTTGGGGTTCTCTGGAAACACCATATATTTT	few	TRBV5-6	TRBJ1-3	NA
CASSLFHRGYSYEQYF	TGTGCCAGCAGCTTATTCCACAGGGGCTACTCCTACGAGCAGTACTTC	few	TRBV7-6	TRBJ2-7	TRBD1
CASSPGTGTGNEQFF	TGTGCCAGCTCACCAGGTACAGGGACGGGGAATGAGCAGTTCTTC	NA	TRBV18	TRBJ2-1	NA
CASSLGTSGIYNEQFF	TGTGCCAGCAGCCTTGGGACTAGCGGGATCTACAATGAGCAGTTCTTC	NA	TRBV7-9	TRBJ2-1	TRBD2
CASSSGGRGNVNEQFF	TGTGCCAGCAGCTCGGGGGGTCGCGGGAACGTTAATGAGCAGTTCTTC	NA	TRBV7-3	TRBJ2-1	TRBD2
CASSTNPYEQYF	TGTGCCAGCAGCACAAACCCCTACGAGCAGTACTTC	NA	TRBV7-2	TRBJ2-7	NA
CASSVDESSYNEQFF	TGTGCCAGCAGCGTAGATGAGAGCTCCTACAATGAGCAGTTCTTC	NA	TRBV9	TRBJ2-1	NA
CASSYLRGGLSGELFF	TGTGCCAGCAGTTACTTACGGGGGGGCCTGAGCGGGGAGCTGTTTTTT	once	TRBV6-2/TRBV6-3	TRBJ2-2	TRBD2
CASSLVLVGSYEQYF	TGTGCCAGCAGCTTAGTCCTAGTGGGGTCGTACGAGCAGTACTTC	few	TRBV7-2	TRBJ2-7	NA
CASSRTRGTGKGYEQYF	TGTGCCAGCAGTCGGACTCGAGGGACAGGGAAGGGGTACGAGCAGTACTTC	few	TRBV12-3/TRBV12-4	TRBJ2-7	TRBD1
CASSQNRDGTGELFF	TGTGCCAGCAGCCAAAACAGGGACGGCACCGGGGAGCTGTTTTTT	NA	TRBV14	TRBJ2-2	NA
CASSLAGAPSYEQYF	TGTGCCAGCAGCTTAGCGGGAGCCCCTTCCTACGAGCAGTACTTC	NA	TRBV11-2	TRBJ2-7	NA
CASSFGQLYSNQPQHF	TGTGCCAGCAGCTTCGGACAGCTTTATAGCAATCAGCCCCAGCATTTT	few	TRBV5-6	TRBJ1-5	NA
CASSGPYQGPRQETQYF	TGTGCCAGCAGCGGTCCTTACCAGGGACCCAGACAAGAGACCCAGTACTTC	NA	TRBV11-3	TRBJ2-5	NA
CASSIVLRLDGYNEQFF	TGTGCCAGTAGTATAGTTCTCCGACTAGACGGGTACAATGAGCAGTTCTTC	few	TRBV19	TRBJ2-1	NA
CASSLMKLPSAEAFF	TGTGCCAGCAGCTTAATGAAGTTACCGAGCGCTGAAGCTTTCTTT	NA	TRBV7-3	TRBJ1-1	NA
CSAATGTGNTYEQYF	TGCAGTGCCGCGACCGGGACAGGCAACACCTACGAGCAGTACTTC	NA	TRBV20-1	TRBJ2-7	TRBD1
CASSLGQGENTIYF	TGTGCCAGCAGTTTAGGACAGGGTGAAAACACCATATATTTT	NA	TRBV12-3/TRBV12-4	TRBJ1-3	TRBD1
CASSYSTGGGQPQHF	TGTGCCAGCAGTTACTCGACAGGGGGCGGTCAGCCCCAGCATTTT	many	TRBV6-5	TRBJ1-5	TRBD1
CASSQERRIYEQYF	TGTGCCAGCAGCCAAGAACGCCGGATATACGAGCAGTACTTC	few	TRBV3-1	TRBJ2-7	NA
CSAGNGTGPYEQYF	TGCAGTGCTGGAAACGGGACAGGACCCTACGAGCAGTACTTC	NA	TRBV20-1	TRBJ2-7	TRBD1
CASTPGGNGYTF	TGTGCCAGCACTCCCGGAGGGAATGGCTACACCTTC	many	TRBV12-3/TRBV12-4	TRBJ1-2	NA
CAISESRGAGLQPQHF	TGTGCCATCAGTGAGTCGAGAGGGGCAGGCCTTCAGCCCCAGCATTTT	few	TRBV10-3	TRBJ1-5	NA
CASRYPGTHGYTF	TGTGCCAGCCGCTATCCAGGGACACATGGCTACACCTTC	NA	TRBV7-9	TRBJ1-2	NA
CASSLLGTGIRKSGYTF	TGCGCCAGCAGCCTTCTAGGGACAGGGATACGCAAATCTGGCTACACCTTC	many	TRBV4-1	TRBJ1-2	TRBD1
CASSLEGLTYNEQFF	TGTGCCAGCAGCTTAGAGGGTCTTACTTACAATGAGCAGTTCTTC	few	TRBV7-9	TRBJ2-1	NA
CAISESLLAGGPNEQFF	TGTGCCATCAGTGAAAGTCTTCTAGCGGGAGGGCCGAATGAGCAGTTCTTC	NA	TRBV10-3	TRBJ2-1	TRBD2
CASSSRRGKSMNTEAFF	TGTGCCAGCAGTTCCCGAAGAGGAAAGTCAATGAACACTGAAGCTTTCTTT	NA	TRBV27	TRBJ1-1	NA
CASSLVNSLSGNTIYF	TGTGCCAGCAGCTTGGTTAACAGCCTCTCTGGAAACACCATATATTTT	many	TRBV5-6	TRBJ1-3	NA
CASSLGQDYNEQFF	TGCGCCAGCAGCTTGGGCCAGGATTACAATGAGCAGTTCTTC	many	TRBV5-1	TRBJ2-1	NA
CAWSPTRVNTEAFF	TGTGCCTGGAGTCCTACTCGCGTGAACACTGAAGCTTTCTTT	many	TRBV30	TRBJ1-1	NA
CASSLVGYYGYTF	TGTGCCAGCAGCCTCGTGGGGTACTATGGCTACACCTTC	NA	TRBV12-3/TRBV12-4	TRBJ1-2	NA
CAISPTSGSPYEQYF	TGTGCCATCAGCCCAACTAGCGGGAGCCCCTACGAGCAGTACTTC	NA	TRBV10-3	TRBJ2-7	TRBD2
CASSQRGQGASGYTF	TGCGCCAGCAGCCAACGCGGTCAGGGGGCTTCTGGCTACACCTTC	NA	TRBV4-1	TRBJ1-2	TRBD1
CAWTSRIQETQYF	TGTGCCTGGACTAGCAGGATCCAAGAGACCCAGTACTTC	NA	TRBV30	TRBJ2-5	NA
CASSLVADNTGELFF	TGCGCCAGCAGCTTGGTGGCGGATAACACCGGGGAGCTGTTTTTT	many	TRBV5-1	TRBJ2-2	NA
CASSLRVSVTTDTQYF	TGTGCCAGCAGCTTGCGTGTTAGCGTAACCACAGATACGCAGTATTTT	NA	TRBV7-8	TRBJ2-3	NA
CASSPYHNSPLHF	TGTGCCAGCAGCCCCTATCATAATTCACCCCTCCACTTT	many	TRBV14	TRBJ1-6	NA
CASSSGTLFLFF	TGTGCCAGCAGCTCAGGGACCCTTTTCCTTTTCTTC	NA	TRBV3-1	TRBJ2-1	NA
CASSGGVNTGELFF	TGTGCCAGCAGCGGCGGGGTGAACACCGGGGAGCTGTTTTTT	NA	TRBV14	TRBJ2-2	NA
CATSTRRSYNEQFF	TGTGCCACCAGCACCCGAAGATCCTACAATGAGCAGTTCTTC	NA	TRBV15	TRBJ2-1	NA
CASSLTAGGHEQYF	TGTGCCAGCAGCTTAACGGCAGGGGGCCACGAGCAGTACTTC	NA	TRBV7-3	TRBJ2-7	TRBD1
CASSLGTKPQETQYF	TGTGCCAGCAGCTTGGGGACTAAACCTCAAGAGACCCAGTACTTC	NA	TRBV11-2	TRBJ2-5	TRBD2
CASSINRPSSYNEQFF	TGTGCCAGTAGTATCAACAGGCCGAGCTCCTACAATGAGCAGTTCTTC	NA	TRBV19	TRBJ2-1	NA
CASSIWGQGGEAFF	TGTGCCAGTAGTATCTGGGGGCAAGGAGGTGAAGCTTTCTTT	NA	TRBV19	TRBJ1-1	NA
CASATQPSGREQFF	TGTGCCAGCGCCACCCAGCCTAGTGGGCGCGAGCAGTTCTTC	NA	TRBV9	TRBJ2-1	NA
CASSQAAGYTKETQYF	TGCGCCAGCAGCCAAGCGGCGGGATACACCAAAGAGACCCAGTACTTC	many	TRBV4-1	TRBJ2-5	NA
CSVSPRQSALEQYF	TGCAGCGTGAGCCCCAGACAGTCGGCTCTCGAGCAGTACTTC	few	TRBV29-1	TRBJ2-7	NA
CASSLGGASPLHF	TGTGCCAGCAGTTTAGGGGGGGCGTCACCCCTCCACTTT	many	TRBV12-3/TRBV12-4	TRBJ1-6	NA
CASRDVGNSPLHF	TGTGCCAGCCGGGACGTCGGCAATTCACCCCTCCACTTT	few	TRBV6-6	TRBJ1-6	NA
CASQAGVSDNEQFF	TGTGCCAGCCAAGCGGGAGTGAGCGACAATGAGCAGTTCTTC	few	TRBV27	TRBJ2-1	TRBD2
CASSPKGANSPLHF	TGTGCCAGCAGTCCCAAGGGGGCCAATTCACCCCTCCACTTT	few	TRBV6-1	TRBJ1-6	TRBD1
CAIEETMNTEAFF	TGTGCCATCGAGGAGACAATGAACACTGAAGCTTTCTTT	few	TRBV10-3	TRBJ1-1	NA
CASSLVGSQGAFF	TGTGCCAGCAGCTTAGTTGGCAGCCAGGGAGCTTTCTTT	few	TRBV7-9	TRBJ1-1	NA
CAWSLRDGELFF	TGTGCCTGGAGTCTTCGCGACGGGGAGCTGTTTTTT	NA	TRBV30	TRBJ2-2	NA
CASSLVSGPSYEQYF	TGCGCCAGCAGCTTGGTTAGCGGCCCCTCCTACGAGCAGTACTTC	few	TRBV5-1	TRBJ2-7	NA
CASRGGSSQGGTEAFF	TGTGCCAGCAGGGGGGGGTCGTCCCAAGGCGGCACTGAAGCTTTCTTT	few	TRBV7-9	TRBJ1-1	NA
CASSYSADTQYF	TGTGCCAGCAGTTATAGCGCAGATACGCAGTATTTT	few	TRBV2	TRBJ2-3	NA